This entry concerns a single TCR beta chain. The antigen remains unidentified. The data originate from a study of shared clonotypes between healthy human individuals. Study context: Each donor had three CD4 naive, three CD4 memory, two CD8 naive and one CD8 memory plate. General study results and limits: Having only a few donors restricted how much genetic and exposure-history diversity was captured.

Some 30,000 T cell genomes (about 0.2 ug DNA) went into each sorted-subset replicate. Profiled with immunoSEQ multiplex PCR; TCRdb holds only in-frame clones, not every one. The sample lists 2 million to 2.5 million clones, about 92% occurring once. It was CD45RO-negative cells, positively selected for CCR7, that made up naive CD8 cells, with terminally differentiated effector memory CD45RA+ cells excluded. Sequenced material: naive CD8+ T cells from PBMCs. This sequence originates from a man aged 18 to 30 in good health. Some clones in this sample may be carry-over from other donors' samples.

This CDR3 is CASSPSGLNFYGYTF. CDR3 coding DNA: TGTGCCAGCAGTCCCTCCGGCCTCAACTTCTATGGCTACACCTTC. V gene TRBV27 combines with J gene TRBJ1-2; D remains unclear. Germline lookup yields CDR1 MNHEY and CDR2 SMNVEV (reference sequence). The ends were cut back, 5 bases at V and 4 bases at J, with 17 bases in the middle. This CDR3 has 15 amino acids.